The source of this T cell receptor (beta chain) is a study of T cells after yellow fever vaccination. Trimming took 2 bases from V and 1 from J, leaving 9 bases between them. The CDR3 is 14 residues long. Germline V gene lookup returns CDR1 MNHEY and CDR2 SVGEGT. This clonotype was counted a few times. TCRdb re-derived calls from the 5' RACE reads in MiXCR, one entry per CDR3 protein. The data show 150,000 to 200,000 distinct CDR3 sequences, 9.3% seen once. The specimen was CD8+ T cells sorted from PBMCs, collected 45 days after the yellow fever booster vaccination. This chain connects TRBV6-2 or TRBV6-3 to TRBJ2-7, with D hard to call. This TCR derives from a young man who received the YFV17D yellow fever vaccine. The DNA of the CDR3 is TGTGCCAGCAGTTACGTTGCCAGATCCTACGAGCAGTACGTC. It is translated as CASSYVARSYEQYV.